What follows is one TCR beta chain and its context. The data derive from a study of T-cell reconstitution after alpha-beta-depleted transplantation in children. The library targeted TCRbeta and was prepared with unique molecular identifiers. TCRdb fed the PCR reads into MiXCR, producing one record per CDR3 protein. The repertoire includes 200,000 to 250,000 distinct CDR3 sequences, 11% of them detected once, and 28% sits in the top ten. Germline V gene sequence: CDR1 LNHDA, CDR2 SQIVND (reference sequence). The CDR3 covers 17 residues. The ends lost 7 bases at V and 7 bases at J; junction bases unmatched: 16.

This TCR was sampled from a child younger than two with acute myeloid leukemia, due to receive a stem cell transplant. This specimen was PBMCs, taken before TCRalphabeta/CD19-depleted stem cell transplant. The rearrangement links TRBV19 to TRBJ2-4, with 10 bases matching TRBD2. The CDR3 DNA reads as TGTGCCAGTACCCCAAAGCCTAGCGGGGGCCTTTTGAACATTCAGTACTTC. It yields the protein CASTPKPSGGLLNIQYF.